These 21 T cell receptor beta chains were all obtained from the same sample, sequenced in a study of tumour-infiltrating T cells in Burkitt lymphoma. Using immunoSEQ multiplex PCR, the repertoire was profiled, and TCRdb retains in-frame clones only, with some absent. The data contain more than 40,000 clones, approximately 31% of them singletons. Sequenced sample: tumor tissue. The receptors were sampled from a human donor with Burkitt lymphoma.

The chain combines TRBV7-9 with TRBJ2-2; no clear D gene. The CDR3 covers 12 residues. V lost 3 bases and J lost 8, with 7 bases in between. Germline V gene lookup returns CDR1 SEHNR and CDR2 FQNEAQ (reference sequence). CDR3 DNA sequence: TGTGCCAGCAGCTTCCCTAGGGGGGAGCTGTTTTTT. Its translation is CASSFPRGELFF.

This clone appeared a few times. The chain recombines TRBV14 with TRBJ1-3; D call uncertain. CDR3 size: 14 residues. V lost 1 base and J lost 4, with 8 bases in between. Germline CDR1 reads SGHDN; CDR2 reads FVKESK. DNA for the CDR3: TGTGCCAGCAGCCAAGGGGCCCGGGGAAACACCATATATTTT. The encoded protein is CASSQGARGNTIYF.

J is TRBJ1-2 and V is TRBV4-3, with D possibly TRBD1 on 6 matching bases. Between the trimmed V and J ends, which lost 0 bases and 4 bases, there was a span of 12 bases. Looked up from germline, CDR1 is LGHNA and CDR2 is YSLEER. The CDR3 spans 15 residues. CDR3 in amino acids: CASSQDFGQSYGYTF. The CDR3 DNA sequence: TGCGCCAGCAGCCAAGATTTTGGACAGAGCTATGGCTACACCTTC.

This clone was seen a few times. The V gene is TRBV4-3, the J gene TRBJ1-2; D remains unclear. The V gene lost 0 bases and the J gene lost 3 bases, with 5 bases spanning the gap. CDR1 and CDR2 from the germline V gene are LGHNA and YSLEER. This CDR3 is 13 amino acids long. CDR3 nucleotides: TGCGCCAGCAGCCAAGATAGCTACTATGGCTACACCTTC. It codes for CASSQDSYYGYTF.

The CDR3 region has the DNA TGTGCCAGCAGTTTGCTCGTAGGGTTTTACAATGAGCAGTTCTTC. Its protein is CASSLLVGFYNEQFF. The V and J genes are TRBV28 and TRBJ2-1; D not resolved. The CDR3 consists of 15 residues. Germline CDR1 reads MDHEN; CDR2 reads SYDVKM. V lost 3 bases and J lost 4, with 13 bases in between. The complete variable domain, with remaining parts taken from reference TRBV28 and TRBJ2-1, reads DVKVTQSSRYLVKRTGEKVFLECVQDMDHENMFWYRQDPGLGLRLIYFSYDVKMKEKGDIPEGYSVSREKKERFSLILESASTNQTSMYLCASSLLVGFYNEQFFGPGTRLTVL.

This clone ranks as medium-sized. The rearrangement links TRBV27 to TRBJ1-1; D remains ambiguous. V was shortened by 0 bases and J by 3 bases, with 11 bases between the two germline ends. From germline, CDR1 is MNHEY and CDR2 SMNVEV (reference sequence). This CDR3 contains 15 residues. The CDR3 coding sequence is TGTGCCAGCAGTTTATCGACGGCGGGGTACACTGAAGCTTTCTTT. Protein: CASSLSTAGYTEAFF.

For this clone: Sequence at one end of the junction differs from germline and may be a read error. V usage is TRBV7-2 and J usage is TRBJ1-2; D is perhaps TRBD1 (5 bases). This CDR3 has 14 amino acids. Germline V CDR1 and CDR2: SGHTA, FQGNSA. Here the CDR3 DNA reads TGTGCCAGCAGCTCCACCCGTTGGGGGAATGGCTACATCTTC. Its protein product is CASSSTRWGNGYIF. The full variable domain, its missing parts supplied by reference TRBV7-2 and TRBJ1-2, is GAGVSQSPSNKVTEKGKDVELRCDPISGHTALYWYRQSLGQGLEFLIYFQGNSAPDKSGLPSDRFSAERTGGSVSTLTIQRTQQEDSAVYLCASSSTRWGNGYIFGSGTRLTVV.

The CDR3 DNA sequence: TGTGCCAGCAGCAACAGGACAGTCTACTACGAGCAGTACTTC. It translates to CASSNRTVYYEQYF. The rearrangement links TRBV21-1 to TRBJ2-7; the table's D call, TRBD1, was not checked against the DNA. TRBV21-1 has pseudogene status. The CDR3 has 14 amino acids.

This chain connects TRBV9 to TRBJ2-1; 9 nucleotides match TRBD1. V lost 4 bases and J lost 10; bases outside the gene matches: 12. Germline CDR1 SGDLS, CDR2 YYNGEE. The CDR3 covers 15 residues. CDR3 coding DNA: TGTGCCAGCAGCACACAGGGGGCTCTTTTGGGCGAGCAGTTCTTC. Translating it yields CASSTQGALLGEQFF.

The J gene is TRBJ2-1, the V gene TRBV7-6; 16 positions agree with TRBD2. The CDR3 covers 16 residues. Unmatched junction bases numbered 6, after V lost 3 bases and J lost 10 bases. Germline V gene lookup returns CDR1 SGHVS and CDR2 FNYEAQ. DNA for the CDR3: TGTGCCAGCAGCTTGGGAATGGGACTAGCGGGGGGGGAGCAGTTCTTC. It codes for CASSLGMGLAGGEQFF.

This chain joins TRBV5-4 and TRBJ2-1, with unresolved D. V lost 2 bases to trimming and J lost 4 bases, with 7 bases between them. The CDR3 consists of 13 residues. CDR1 is SGHNT and CDR2 is YYREEE in the germline V gene (reference sequence). The CDR3 bases are TGTGCCAGCAGCTTTAAGGGTTACAATGAGCAGTTCTTC. Protein: CASSFKGYNEQFF.

The V gene is TRBV7-9, the J gene TRBJ2-1, with 13 bases identical to TRBD2. The junction had 11 bases not matched to a gene; V was cut back by 9 bases and J by 9 bases. CDR1 SEHNR and CDR2 FQNEAQ come from the germline V gene (reference sequence). This CDR3 has 15 amino acids. The chain's CDR3 is CASGTSGAMLAEQFF. Written as DNA, the CDR3 is TGTGCCAGTGGGACTAGCGGGGCGATGTTAGCTGAGCAGTTCTTC.

This clone has a handful of counts. The gene calls are TRBV19 and TRBJ1-1, with TRBD1 matching 9 bases. The CDR3 covers 16 residues. Germline lookup yields CDR1 LNHDA and CDR2 SQIVND (reference sequence). The ends lost 4 bases at V and 0 bases at J; junction bases unmatched: 6. DNA of the CDR3: TGTGCCAGTAGTAGTTGGACAGGGGATATGAACACTGAAGCTTTCTTT. This translates into CASSSWTGDMNTEAFF. Full variable domain (remainder filled in from reference TRBV19 and TRBJ1-1): DGGITQSPKYLFRKEGQNVTLSCEQNLNHDAMYWYRQDPGQGLRLIYYSQIVNDFQKGDIAEGYSVSREKKESFPLTVTSAQKNPTAFYLCASSSWTGDMNTEAFFGQGTRLTVV.

In this sample, this clone turned up a few times. The CDR3 loop reads CASSRGAYEQYF. For the CDR3, the DNA is TGTGCCAGCAGCCGGGGCGCCTACGAGCAGTACTTC. J is TRBJ2-7 and V is TRBV6-5; D assignment may be TRBD1 or TRBD2 (5 bases each). Germline CDR1 and CDR2: MNHEY and SVGAGI. CDR3 length: 12 amino acids. Trimming took 6 bases from V and 2 from J, leaving 8 bases between them.

This clone was found a few times. The chain joins TRBV9 to TRBJ1-2; a weak D match, TRBD1 (6 bases). CDR1 is SGDLS, CDR2 YYNGEE, per germline. The CDR3 spans 15 residues. V shed 2 bases and J shed 3 bases, with 14 bases lying between them. The CDR3 coding sequence is TGTGCCAGCAGCGTCCCGGGGGGGGGCGACTATGGCTACACCTTC. As protein: CASSVPGGGDYGYTF.

This chain links TRBV19 with TRBJ2-7; D is possibly TRBD1 (5 bases). V was clipped by 3 bases and J by 3 bases, with 9 bases between them. CDR1 is LNHDA and CDR2 is SQIVND in the germline V gene (reference sequence). This CDR3 has 13 residues. In nucleotides, the CDR3 is TGTGCCAGTAGTATTAGACAGCGCTACGAGCAGTACTTC. It yields the protein CASSIRQRYEQYF.

In its sample, this clone was seen a few times. The chain joins TRBV9 to TRBJ1-2, with D unclear. CDR3 length: 15 residues. V was pared by 0 bases and J by 10 bases, with 19 bases between. Germline values: CDR1 SGDLS, CDR2 YYNGEE. For the CDR3, the DNA is TGTGCCAGCAGCGTAGATCAGGCCCAGGCATCGTCCTACACCTTC. It codes for CASSVDQAQASSYTF.

The chain links TRBV6-5 to TRBJ1-4; TRBD1 is a possible D gene (6 bases). V dropped 0 bases and J dropped 7 bases, with 12 bases sitting between them. There are 15 residues in the CDR3. CDR1 is MNHEY, CDR2 SVGAGI, per germline. The CDR3 nucleotides read TGTGCCAGCAGTTACTCTCCGGGGGGCGGTGAAAAACTGTTTTTT. Protein: CASSYSPGGGEKLFF.

V and J are TRBV4-1 and TRBJ2-7; D perhaps matches TRBD1 (5 bases). The CDR3 consists of 13 residues. Germline CDR1 MGHRA, CDR2 YSYEKL. V dropped 6 bases and J dropped 3 bases, with 12 bases sitting between them. The CDR3 DNA is TGCGCCAGCAGACACACAGGAGTCTACGAGCAGTACTTC. It specifies CASRHTGVYEQYF.

This sequence joins TRBV7-9 and TRBJ1-1, with D possibly being TRBD1 (6 bases). The CDR3 consists of 14 residues. CDR1 and CDR2 (germline): SEHNR, FQNEAQ (reference sequence). The V end lost 4 bases, the J end lost 1 base, and 10 bases lay between the germline ends. This CDR3 is CASSSPTGNTEAFF. The CDR3 nucleotides are TGTGCCAGCAGCTCCCCGACAGGGAACACTGAAGCTTTCTTT.

This clone was detected a few times. The chain uses TRBV29-1 and TRBJ1-2, with TRBD1 matching over 7 bases. J gave up 4 bases and V 5 bases, and 4 bases lay outside the gene matches. This CDR3 has 12 residues. Germline V gene sequence: CDR1 SQVTM, CDR2 ANQGSEA. This chain's CDR3 is CSVSPGGYGYTF. CDR3 nucleotide sequence: TGCAGCGTTTCACCAGGGGGCTATGGCTACACCTTC.